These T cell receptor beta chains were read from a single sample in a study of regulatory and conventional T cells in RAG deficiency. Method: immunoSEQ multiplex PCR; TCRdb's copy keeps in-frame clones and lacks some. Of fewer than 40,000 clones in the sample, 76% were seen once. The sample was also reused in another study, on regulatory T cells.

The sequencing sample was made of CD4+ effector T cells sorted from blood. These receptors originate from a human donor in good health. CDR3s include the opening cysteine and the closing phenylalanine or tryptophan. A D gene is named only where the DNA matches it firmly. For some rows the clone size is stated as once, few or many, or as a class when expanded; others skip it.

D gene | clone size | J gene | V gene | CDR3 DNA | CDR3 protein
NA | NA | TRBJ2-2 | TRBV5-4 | TGTGCCAGCAGCTTACAGGGCACCGGGGAGCTGTTTTTT | CASSLQGTGELFF
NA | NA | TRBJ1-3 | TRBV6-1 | TGTGCCAGCAGTGAAATAGGGAACACCATATATTTT | CASSEIGNTIYF
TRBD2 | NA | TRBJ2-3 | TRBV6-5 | TGTGCCAGCAGGCAACTAGCGGGGGGGCCAAATACGCAGTATTTT | CASRQLAGGPNTQYF
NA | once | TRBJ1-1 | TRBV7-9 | TGTGCCAGCAGCTCTTCGGCGAACACTGAAGCTTTCTTT | CASSSSANTEAFF
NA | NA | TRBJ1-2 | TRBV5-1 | TGCGCCAGCAGCTTGGAGGGGGGGCCCTCGGGCTATGGCTACACCTTC | CASSLEGGPSGYGYTF
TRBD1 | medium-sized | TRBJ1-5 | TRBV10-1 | TGCGCCAGCAGCCCGACAGGGTCCCAGCCCCAGCATTTT | CASSPTGSQPQHF
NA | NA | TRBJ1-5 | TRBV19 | TGTGCCAGTAGTATCCAGGTGGGATCGAGTCAGCCCCAGCATTTT | CASSIQVGSSQPQHF
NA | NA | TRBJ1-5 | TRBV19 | TGTGCCAGTAGTCAGATGAGGCAGCGATCAGAACCCCAGCATTTT | CASSQMRQRSEPQHF
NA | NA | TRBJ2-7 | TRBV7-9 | TGTGCCAGCAGCTTCTCTAAGACAGGTACCTACGAGCAGTACTTC | CASSFSKTGTYEQYF
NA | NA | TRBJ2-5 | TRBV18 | TGTGCCAGCTCACCACCTCTGACAGGAAAAGAGACCCAGTACTTC | CASSPPLTGKETQYF
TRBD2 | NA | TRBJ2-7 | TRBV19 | TGTGCCAGTACCCGACTTAGCGGGGTAGTCGACGAGCAGTACTTC | CASTRLSGVVDEQYF
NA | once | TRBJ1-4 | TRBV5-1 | TGCGCCAGCAGCCCAGTCGGGACCGGTGAAAAACTGTTTTTT | CASSPVGTGEKLFF
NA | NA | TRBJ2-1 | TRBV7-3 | TGTGCCAGCAGCGCACAAAACAGGATGGGGCAGTTCTTC | CASSAQNRMGQFF
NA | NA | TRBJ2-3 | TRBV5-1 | TGCGCCAGCAGCTTGCTCACCTCGAACACAGATACGCAGTATTTT | CASSLLTSNTDTQYF
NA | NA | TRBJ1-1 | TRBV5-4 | TGTGCCAGCAGCTCTGATATTTGGACGGCCCCTGAAGCTTTCTTT | CASSSDIWTAPEAFF
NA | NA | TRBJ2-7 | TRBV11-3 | TGTGCCAGCAGCTTAGAAGCAGGAAGCGAGCAGTACTTC | CASSLEAGSEQYF
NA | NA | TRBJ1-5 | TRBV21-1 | TGTGCCAGCAGCAAAGTAAGGGCAGGGGGAGGCAATCAGCCCCAGCATTTT | CASSKVRAGGGNQPQHF
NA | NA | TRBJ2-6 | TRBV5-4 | TGTGCTCTGGGTGCAGGGGGGAGCTCTGGGGCCAACGTCCTGACTTTC | CALGAGGSSGANVLTF
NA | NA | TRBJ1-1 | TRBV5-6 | TGTGCCAGCAGCTTGGACCCCAGACTGGCGAACACTGAAGCTTTCTTT | CASSLDPRLANTEAFF
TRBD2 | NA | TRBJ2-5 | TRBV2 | TGTGCCAGCAGTTACGGGACTAGCGGGGGGCGGGTGACCCAGTACTTC | CASSYGTSGGRVTQYF
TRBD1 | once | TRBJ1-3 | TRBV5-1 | TGCGCCAGCAGCTGGGGACAGGGGGGCCTCTCTGGAAACACCATATATTTT | CASSWGQGGLSGNTIYF
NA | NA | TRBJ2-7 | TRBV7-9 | TGTGCCAGCAGCTTAGGGCTAGGCCAGGAGCAGTACTTC | CASSLGLGQEQYF
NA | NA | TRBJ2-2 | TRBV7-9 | TGTGCCAGCAGCCCGACGCAGGACTTTGCTACCCGGGAGCTGTTTTTT | CASSPTQDFATRELFF
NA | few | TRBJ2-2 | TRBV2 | TGTGCCAGCAGTGGCAGGCCAGGGCGAACCGGGGAGCTGTTTTTT | CASSGRPGRTGELFF
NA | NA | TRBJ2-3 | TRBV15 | TGTGCCACCAGCGGAGGAAGCACAGATACGCAGTATTTT | CATSGGSTDTQYF
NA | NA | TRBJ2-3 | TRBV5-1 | TGCGCCAGCTCCGGGACCGTGGGCACAGATACGCAGTATTTT | CASSGTVGTDTQYF
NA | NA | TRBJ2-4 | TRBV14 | TGTGCCAGCAGCCAGGCATTCAGGGGAGTAACCGCCAAAAACATTCAGTACTTC | CASSQAFRGVTAKNIQYF
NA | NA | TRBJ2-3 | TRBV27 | NA | CASSRFGTGTYF
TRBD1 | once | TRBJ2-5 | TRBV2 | TGTGCCAGCAGCGACAGGGAGAACCACCAAGAGACCCAGTACTTC | CASSDRENHQETQYF
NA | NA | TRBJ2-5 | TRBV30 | TGTGCCTGGAGCCGTAATTCCGGGGTTCAAGAGACCCAGTACTTC | CAWSRNSGVQETQYF
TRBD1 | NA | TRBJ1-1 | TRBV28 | TGTGCCAGCAGTTTACCTGGGACAGACACTGAAGCTTTCTTT | CASSLPGTDTEAFF
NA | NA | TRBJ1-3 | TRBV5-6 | TGTGCCAGCAGCTTGACGCGTACGTCTGGAAACACCATATATTTT | CASSLTRTSGNTIYF
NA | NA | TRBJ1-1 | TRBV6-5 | TGTGCCAGCAGTGATACTGAAGCTTTCTTT | CASSDTEAFF
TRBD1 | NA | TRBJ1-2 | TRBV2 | TGTGCCAGCAGTCAGACAGGGGGCGCGCTGGACTATGGCTACACCTTC | CASSQTGGALDYGYTF
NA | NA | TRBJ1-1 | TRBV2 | TGTGCCAGCAGTGACGGCGGCACTGAAGCTTTCTTT | CASSDGGTEAFF
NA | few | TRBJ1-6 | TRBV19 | TGTGCCAGTAGTATTCAGGGTTTTAATTCACCCCTCCACTTT | CASSIQGFNSPLHF
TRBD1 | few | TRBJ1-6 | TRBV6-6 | TGTGCCAGCAGTTCAGGACAGGGCGCTTCACCCCTCCACTTT | CASSSGQGASPLHF
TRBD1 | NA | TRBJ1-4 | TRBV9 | TGTGCCAGCAGCGTAGCTGGGACAGGGGGGGAAAAACTGTTTTTT | CASSVAGTGGEKLFF
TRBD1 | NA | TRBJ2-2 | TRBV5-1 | TGCGCCAGCAGCTTGATGCCTTTAGGGGGCGCGAACACCGGGGAGCTGTTTTTT | CASSLMPLGGANTGELFF
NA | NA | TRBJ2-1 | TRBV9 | TGTGCCAGCAGCGTAGCGCGGCTAGCGAGCGATGAGCAGTTCTTC | CASSVARLASDEQFF
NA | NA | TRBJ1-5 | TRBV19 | TGTGCCAGTAGTATGGGACAAGGCGTATTAGAGCCCCAGCATTTT | CASSMGQGVLEPQHF
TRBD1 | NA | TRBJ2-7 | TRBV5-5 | TGTGCCAGCAGCTCGGAACCACGGGACAGACCCTACGAGCAGTACTTC | CASSSEPRDRPYEQYF
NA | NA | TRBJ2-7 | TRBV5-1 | TGCGCCAGCAGCTTCGACGGTACCTACGAGCAGTACTTC | CASSFDGTYEQYF
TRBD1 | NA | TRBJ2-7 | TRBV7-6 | TGTGCCAGCAGCAAGGACAGGGTGGCTTGGGAGCAGTACTTC | CASSKDRVAWEQYF
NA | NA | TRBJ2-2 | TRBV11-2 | TGTGCCAGCAGATCCCTCGGTGGGACAACTACCGGGGAGCTGTTTTTT | CASRSLGGTTTGELFF
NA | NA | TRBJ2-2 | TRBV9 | TGTGCCAGCAGCGGGCTTGCGGGGAACACCGGGGAGCTGTTTTTT | CASSGLAGNTGELFF
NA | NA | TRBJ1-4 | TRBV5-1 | TGCGCCAGCAGCTCCGGGTATGAAAAACTGTTTTTT | CASSSGYEKLFF
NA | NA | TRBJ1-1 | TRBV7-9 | TGTGCCAGCAGCTTAGCCGCGAACACTGAAGCTTTCTTT | CASSLAANTEAFF
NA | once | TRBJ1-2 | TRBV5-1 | TGCGCCAGCAGCCTCTCTCAGTTCTATGGCTACACCTTC | CASSLSQFYGYTF
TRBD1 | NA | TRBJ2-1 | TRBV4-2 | TGTGCCAGCAGCCAAGCGCTCGGGCAGGGGGCGAGAAATGAGCAGTTCTTC | CASSQALGQGARNEQFF
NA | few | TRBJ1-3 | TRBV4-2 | TGTGCCAGCAGCCAAGTCCAAATCTCTGGAAACACCATATATTTT | CASSQVQISGNTIYF
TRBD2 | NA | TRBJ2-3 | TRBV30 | TGTGCCTGGAGTCGGGGGGGGCGGTGGGCAGATACGCAGTATTTT | CAWSRGGRWADTQYF
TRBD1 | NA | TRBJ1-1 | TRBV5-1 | TGCGCCAGCAGCTCCCGGGACAGGGTGTTGTTGAACACTGAAGCTTTCTTT | CASSSRDRVLLNTEAFF
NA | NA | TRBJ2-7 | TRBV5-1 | TGCGCCAGCAGCTTGGGGTCCCTCGGCGGGGCCTACGAGCAGTACTTC | CASSLGSLGGAYEQYF
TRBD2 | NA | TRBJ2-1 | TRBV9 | TGTGCCAGCAGCGTAGAGGGACTAGGGGGCAATGAGCAGTTCTTC | CASSVEGLGGNEQFF